The 20 T cell receptor beta chains below were found in one sample sequenced in a study of blood T cell repertoires in COVID-19. Clones were read by immunoSEQ multiplex PCR, and TCRdb kept only the in-frame ones, dropping some. The sample shows 650,000 to 800,000 clones, 85% to 90% of them seen only once. Sequencing was done on a sample of peripheral blood. The receptors derive from a young woman with acute or convalescent COVID-19.

The V gene is TRBV12-3 or TRBV12-4, the J gene TRBJ1-1, with 8 positions matching TRBD1. This CDR3 is built from 13 residues. J lost 11 bases, V lost 6 bases, and 11 bases had no gene match. This CDR3 reads CASRPRTGRDAFF. The CDR3 bases are TGTGCCAGCAGACCTCGGACAGGGCGGGATGCTTTCTTT.

The chain recombines TRBV6-6 with TRBJ1-2; D is perhaps TRBD1 (6 bases). Trimming stripped 8 bases from V and 11 bases from J, with 12 bases between. CDR1 MNHNY and CDR2 SVGAGI come from the germline V gene (reference sequence). This CDR3 is built from 10 residues. The CDR3 region is CASGRGNYTF. The CDR3 nucleotides are TGTGCCAGCGGGAGGGGGAATTACACCTTC.

The gene calls are TRBV2 and TRBJ1-5; TRBD1 aligns across 7 bases. Germline V CDR1 and CDR2: SNHLY, FYNNEI. V lost 3 bases, J lost 0 bases, and 8 bases stayed unmatched. The CDR3 is 17 amino acids. The CDR3, as DNA: TGTGCCAGCAGTGATCCGGGACAGCAGAATAGCAATCAGCCCCAGCATTTT. This gives the protein CASSDPGQQNSNQPQHF.

The chain uses TRBV18 and TRBJ1-5; D call uncertain. The CDR3 loop spans 16 amino acids. CDR1 is KGHSH, CDR2 LQKENI, per germline. Trimming left V 3 bases short and J 5 bases short, with 17 bases between. CDR3 DNA sequence: TGTGCCAGCTCACCGAGCGGGAACCGCTATTATCAGCCCCAGCATTTT. Protein sequence: CASSPSGNRYYQPQHF.

V and J are TRBV19 and TRBJ2-7; 10 bases are shared with TRBD2. This CDR3 spans 16 amino acids. J gave up 2 bases and V 4 bases, and 8 bases lay outside the gene matches. Germline CDR1 and CDR2: LNHDA and SQIVND (reference sequence). CDR3 loop: CASSTLHSGGTYEQYF. In nucleotides, the CDR3 is TGTGCCAGTAGTACCCTACATAGCGGGGGGACCTACGAGCAGTACTTC.

This rearrangement joins TRBV18 to TRBJ1-4; 7 bases line up with TRBD1. The CDR3 sequence is 16 residues long. Germline V CDR1 and CDR2: KGHSH, LQKENI. Trimming at V came to 3 bases and at J to 3 bases, leaving 7 bases not matched to a gene. The CDR3, as DNA: TGTGCCAGCTCACCTTACGAGGGGGCCCCTAATGAAAAACTGTTTTTT. Its protein is CASSPYEGAPNEKLFF.

This clone appeared a single time. The rearrangement links TRBV7-2 to TRBJ2-3, with D possibly being TRBD2 (6 bases). V lost 8 bases and J 3 bases, leaving 9 bases between the germline ends. The CDR3 has 12 amino acids. Germline loops: CDR1 SGHTA, CDR2 FQGNSA. The CDR3 coding sequence is TGTGCCAGCGGGGGGTATACAGATACGCAGTATTTT. It codes for CASGGYTDTQYF.

V and J are TRBV28 and TRBJ1-2; 9 bases line up with TRBD1. V was pared by 5 bases and J by 8 bases, with 12 bases of the junction left unmatched. CDR3 length: 15 residues. Germline V lookup: CDR1 MDHEN, CDR2 SYDVKM. The CDR3 nucleotides read TGTGCCAGCAGTCCCCCCGGACAGGGGATTCAAGGCTACACCTTC. Amino acid sequence: CASSPPGQGIQGYTF.

The chain employs TRBV25-1 and TRBJ2-1; D is perhaps TRBD2 (6 bases). V dropped 1 base and J dropped 0 bases, with 13 bases sitting between them. Germline CDR1 MGHDK, CDR2 SYGVNS. The CDR3 covers 17 residues. The CDR3, as DNA: TGTGCCAGCAGTGAATCACCGGGACTGAGCTCCTACAATGAGCAGTTCTTC. Amino acid sequence: CASSESPGLSSYNEQFF.

The chain combines TRBV19 with TRBJ2-7; possibly TRBD2 for D (5 bases). The V gene lost 6 bases and the J gene lost 3 bases, with 15 bases spanning the gap. Germline CDR1 LNHDA, CDR2 SQIVND (reference sequence). The CDR3 runs to 14 residues. This CDR3 is CASSPGLGLYEQYF. The DNA for the CDR3 is TGTGCCAGTAGCCCAGGACTTGGCCTCTACGAGCAGTACTTC.

The rearrangement links TRBV10-3 to TRBJ1-2; D remains ambiguous. This CDR3 spans 13 amino acids. The V gene's germline CDR1 is ENHRY and CDR2 SYGVKD. V lost 7 bases, J lost 9 bases, and 18 bases lay in between. The CDR3 DNA follows: TGTGCCATCAATAACTGGGAGAGTCTGCGCTACACCTTC. Translation gives CAINNWESLRYTF.

The rearrangement joins TRBV7-9 to TRBJ1-3; the D gene is possibly TRBD1 (6 bases). This CDR3 comprises 15 residues. V lost 2 bases, J lost 4 bases, and 12 bases lay in between. Germline assignment: CDR1 SEHNR and CDR2 FQNEAQ (reference sequence). The CDR3 bases are TGTGCCAGCAGCTTACCAGGGGATGAGGGAAACACCATATATTTT. It is translated as CASSLPGDEGNTIYF.

The chain joins TRBV13 to TRBJ1-2, with D possibly being TRBD1 (5 bases). The CDR3 has 15 amino acids. Trimming took 5 bases from V and 6 from J, leaving 19 bases between them. Per germline, CDR1 PRHDT and CDR2 FYEKMQ (reference sequence). The CDR3 loop is CASSPRDSRSHGYTF. DNA of the CDR3: TGTGCCAGCAGCCCACGAGACAGCCGTTCCCATGGCTACACCTTC. Variable domain in full (rest from reference TRBV13 and TRBJ1-2): AAGVIQSPRHLIKEKRETATLKCYPIPRHDTVYWYQQGPGQDPQFLISFYEKMQSDKGSIPDRFSAQQFSDYHSELNMSSLELGDSALYFCASSPRDSRSHGYTFGSGTRLTVV.

The chain couples TRBV5-4 to TRBJ1-1; D is ambiguous. The CDR3 is made up of 14 amino acids. The germline V and J ends were trimmed by 5 bases and 2 bases, with 13 bases remaining between them. Germline loops: CDR1 SGHNT, CDR2 YYREEE (reference sequence). CDR3 in amino acids: CASSPGGPNTEAFF. Here the CDR3 DNA reads TGTGCCAGCAGTCCTGGCGGTCCCAACACTGAAGCTTTCTTT.

This chain links TRBV20-1 with TRBJ1-5, with 8 nucleotides matching TRBD1. J gave up 5 bases and V 3 bases, and 6 bases lay outside the gene matches. The CDR3 covers 14 residues. The V gene's germline CDR1 is DFQATT and CDR2 SNEGSKA (reference sequence). The CDR3 DNA reads TGCAGTGCTAGTACGGGGACAGGCTATCAGCCCCAGCATTTT. Amino acid sequence: CSASTGTGYQPQHF.

V is TRBV3-1 (or the pseudogene TRBV3-2) and J is TRBJ2-7; 8 bases agree with TRBD2. Trimming at V came to 1 base and at J to 3 bases, leaving 2 bases not matched to a gene. Per the germline V gene, CDR1 is LGHDT and CDR2 is YNNKEL (reference sequence). This CDR3 is 14 amino acids long. This CDR3 reads CASSQAGRGYEQYF. The CDR3 DNA is TGTGCCAGCAGCCAAGCCGGGAGGGGCTACGAGCAGTACTTC.

The gene calls are TRBV5-1 and TRBJ2-2, with 7 bases lining up with TRBD1. V trimming: 0 bases; J trimming: 7 bases; junction bases outside the gene matches: 9. The CDR3 is made up of 16 amino acids. Germline V gives CDR1 SGHRS, CDR2 YFSETQ. Written as DNA, the CDR3 is TGCGCCAGCAGCTTGGGACAGGGCGAGAACGGCGGGGAGCTGTTTTTT. It yields the protein CASSLGQGENGGELFF. The variable domain in full, with the rest retrieved from reference TRBV5-1 and TRBJ2-2, is KAGVTQTPRYLIKTRGQQVTLSCSPISGHRSVSWYQQTPGQGLQFLFEYFSETQRNKGNFPGRFSGRQFSNSRSEMNVSTLELGDSALYLCASSLGQGENGGELFFGEGSRLTVL.

The V gene is TRBV7-6, the J gene TRBJ2-7; D gene uncertain. The CDR3 has 13 residues. The germline V and J ends were trimmed by 1 base and 7 bases, with 11 bases remaining between them. From germline, CDR1 is SGHVS and CDR2 FNYEAQ. DNA of the CDR3: TGTGCCAGCAGCTTAGAGAACAGCCGGGAGCAGTACTTC. This sequence encodes CASSLENSREQYF.

This chain uses TRBV5-6 with TRBJ1-6, with TRBD1 as a possible D gene (6 bases). The V gene lost 1 base and the J gene lost 4 bases, with 15 bases spanning the gap. The CDR3 extends over 17 amino acids. CDR1 and CDR2 (germline): SGHDT, YYEEEE. This CDR3 reads CASSLLGQGIYNSPLHF. The CDR3 nucleotides read TGTGCCAGCAGCTTGTTGGGGCAGGGGATTTATAATTCACCCCTCCACTTT.

This chain uses TRBV5-4 with TRBJ1-2; D is undetermined. Germline CDR1 reads SGHNT; CDR2 reads YYREEE (reference sequence). This CDR3 has 13 amino acids. Trimming pared 0 bases from V and 7 bases from J, leaving 10 bases between. The CDR3 reads CASSLDPRGGYTF. The CDR3 bases are TGTGCCAGCAGCTTGGACCCCCGGGGTGGCTACACCTTC.